The rows below give T cell receptor beta chains drawn from one sample of a study of identical twins' blood T cells. From the 5' RACE reads, TCRdb called clonotypes with MiXCR, one entry per CDR3 protein. The table lists fewer than 450,000 distinct CDR3 sequences, under 30% of them singletons. The sample was PBMCs. These receptors all come from a woman aged 18-49 years in good health. CDR3s include the opening cysteine and the closing phenylalanine or tryptophan. Fields, in order: D gene, clone size, J gene, CDR3 length, V gene, CDR3 protein, CDR3 DNA. D genes are given only for firm matches. The size of a clone is reported for some rows only, either as once, few or many, or as a class for expanded clones.

. . TRBJ2-3 15 TRBV28 CASSLLGGVTDTQYF TGTGCCAGCAGTTTATTAGGCGGGGTCACAGATACGCAGTATTTT
. . TRBJ1-1 13 TRBV29-1 CSVEDHVGTEAFF TGCAGCGTTGAAGATCACGTGGGAACTGAAGCTTTCTTT
TRBD1 . TRBJ1-5 14 TRBV19 CASSIIQGPQPQHF TGTGCCAGTAGTATCATACAGGGGCCTCAGCCCCAGCATTTT
. . TRBJ1-3 13 TRBV19 CATTVGAGNTIYF TGTGCCACTACGGTAGGAGCTGGAAACACCATATATTTT
. once TRBJ1-3 14 TRBV5-1 CVSRDAVSGNTIYF TGCGTCAGCAGGGACGCAGTCTCTGGAAACACCATATATTTT
. . TRBJ1-6 17 TRBV12-3/TRBV12-4 CASSDAGGLSYNSPLHF TGTGCCAGCAGTGATGCCGGGGGCTTATCCTATAATTCACCCCTCCACTTT
. . TRBJ1-1 13 TRBV20-1 CSARGLGNTEAFF TGCAGTGCTAGAGGTCTCGGGAACACTGAAGCTTTCTTT
. many TRBJ1-4 14 TRBV20-1 CSAFIDSEREKLFF TGCAGTGCCTTCATCGACTCGGAGAGGGAAAAACTGTTTTTT
. . TRBJ2-7 13 TRBV12-3/TRBV12-4 CASSLNAGPLAIF TGTGCCAGCAGTTTAAATGCAGGGCCTCTTGCAATCTTC
. many TRBJ1-2 14 TRBV10-3 CATSDTSNRYGYTF TGTGCCACTTCCGATACGTCCAACCGGTATGGCTACACCTTC
. . TRBJ1-5 15 TRBV3-1 CASSQDSSPLQPQHF TGTGCCAGCAGCCAAGACAGTTCTCCCCTTCAGCCCCAGCATTTT
TRBD2 few TRBJ2-3 13 TRBV20-1 CSADLAGGGTQYF TGCAGTGCGGACCTAGCGGGAGGAGGAACGCAGTATTTT
TRBD1 . TRBJ1-6 13 TRBV6-5 CASSRDRGSPLHF TGTGCCAGCAGCCGGGACAGGGGTTCACCCCTCCACTTT
TRBD2 once TRBJ2-3 15 TRBV6-5 CASSSSGRTTDTHYF TGTGCCAGCAGCTCCAGCGGGAGGACCACAGATACGCATTATTTT
. few TRBJ1-2 13 TRBV7-2 CASSYGLGNGYTF TGTGCCAGCAGCTATGGGTTGGGGAATGGCTACACCTTC
. . TRBJ2-3 15 TRBV6-5 CASSYRGAPLDTQYF TGTGCCAGCAGTTACCGCGGGGCCCCGCTAGATACGCAGTATTTT
. . TRBJ2-5 14 TRBV15 CATSAKTTQETQYF TGTGCCACCAGCGCGAAAACTACCCAAGAGACCCAGTACTTC
. . TRBJ2-2 12 TRBV27 CATSMTGGEPFF TGTGCCACCTCCATGACTGGTGGGGAGCCGTTTTTT
. many TRBJ1-1 17 TRBV3-1 CASSQDPGGRGNTEAFF TGTGCCAGCAGCCAAGATCCCGGGGGGCGGGGGAACACTGAAGCTTTCTTT
. . TRBJ1-4 13 TRBV5-6 CASSLVSGEEPFF TGTGCCAGCAGCTTGGTTTCCGGAGAGGAACCGTTTTTT
. few TRBJ1-1 13 TRBV2 CASNQELNTEAFF TGTGCCAGCAATCAGGAGTTGAACACTGAAGCTTTCTTT
. . TRBJ1-4 15 TRBV7-9 CASTLKGGNDEKLFF TGTGCCAGCACCCTGAAGGGAGGGAACGATGAGAAACTGTTTTTT
. once TRBJ1-6 15 TRBV6-1 CASSEGRHRETPLHF TGTGCCAGCAGTGAAGGGCGGCACCGGGAGACACCCCTCCACTTT
TRBD1 few TRBJ2-3 17 TRBV9 CASTLGFRGGSTDTQYF TGTGCCAGCACCCTAGGTTTTCGAGGGGGCTCGACAGATACGCAGTATTTT
TRBD1 . TRBJ2-7 15 TRBV20-1 CSARDEGTGGDEQYF TGCAGTGCTAGAGATGAGGGGACAGGGGGTGACGAGCAGTACTTC
. . TRBJ2-2 13 TRBV29-1 CSVPTPNTGELFF TGCAGCGTACCCACCCCAAACACCGGGGAGCTGTTTTTT
. few TRBJ2-1 12 TRBV6-5 CASTQRGGEQFF TGTGCCAGCACCCAAAGAGGGGGAGAGCAGTTCTTC
. few TRBJ1-4 14 TRBV4-3 CASSQWASEEKLFF TGCGCCAGCAGCCAATGGGCCAGCGAGGAAAAACTGTTTTTT
. many TRBJ1-1 16 TRBV7-8 CASSILLGKSNTEAFF TGTGCCAGCAGCATCCTCCTGGGGAAGTCGAACACTGAAGCTTTCTTT
. . TRBJ2-1 12 TRBV29-1 CSVSLGNNEQFF TGCAGCGTCTCTCTGGGTAACAATGAGCAGTTCTTC
. few TRBJ2-7 11 TRBV7-6 CASSLLHEQYF TGTGCCAGCAGCTTACTCCACGAGCAGTACTTC
. few TRBJ1-1 14 TRBV20-1 CSARVGGGWSEAFF TGCAGTGCTAGAGTGGGGGGGGGATGGTCTGAAGCTTTCTTT
. many TRBJ2-1 15 TRBV4-3 CASSQDGNRYNEQFF TGCGCCAGCAGCCAAGATGGGAACAGGTACAATGAGCAGTTCTTC
. . TRBJ1-1 13 TRBV29-1 CSANLIRNTEAFF TGCAGCGCGAATTTAATCCGTAACACTGAAGCTTTCTTT
. few TRBJ1-1 12 TRBV10-3 CATNHGNTEAFF TGTGCCACCAACCACGGGAACACTGAAGCTTTCTTT
. . TRBJ1-4 14 TRBV7-9 CASSLARADEKLFF TGTGCCAGCAGCTTAGCCAGGGCGGATGAAAAACTGTTTTTT
TRBD1 . TRBJ2-5 15 TRBV6-2/TRBV6-3 CASSLQLTGAETQYF TGTGCCAGCAGTCTCCAATTGACAGGGGCGGAGACCCAGTACTTC
. . TRBJ2-3 11 TRBV29-1 CSVARSDTQYF TGCAGCGTTGCCCGGTCAGATACGCAGTATTTT
. . TRBJ1-2 14 TRBV7-2 CASSLGDTVYGYTF TGTGCCAGCAGCCTAGGGGATACAGTCTATGGCTACACCTTC
TRBD2 few TRBJ2-3 14 TRBV5-1 CASSLLAGADTQYF TGCGCCAGCAGCTTACTAGCGGGGGCAGATACGCAGTATTTT
. few TRBJ1-1 8 TRBV29-1 CSVGRAFF TGCAGCGTTGGGCGGGCTTTCTTT
. few TRBJ1-1 13 TRBV18 CASSPGAAVEAFF TGTGCCAGCTCACCAGGGGCGGCAGTTGAAGCTTTCTTT
. once TRBJ1-2 15 TRBV6-6 CASSYGRLLGDGYTF TGTGCCAGCAGTTACGGCAGGCTCTTGGGGGATGGCTACACCTTC
. many TRBJ2-1 14 TRBV11-2 CASSWTPAYNEQFF TGTGCCAGCAGTTGGACACCCGCATACAATGAGCAGTTCTTC
TRBD1 few TRBJ1-2 16 TRBV15 CATSRGGTVSNYGYTF TGTGCCACCAGCAGGGGTGGGACAGTATCTAACTATGGCTACACCTTC